This record covers a single T cell receptor beta chain. Antigen specificity is unknown. No DNA is shown, since the ends of the CDR3 on it are uncertain; the CDR3 is the one TCRdb lists. Germline CDR1 and CDR2: LNHNV and YYDKDF (reference sequence). Termini included, the CDR3 measures 18 amino acids. The data were taken from a study of CD8+CD57+ T cells in acquired aplastic anemia. The wider study: Sorted CD4+ and CD8+ cells yielded DNA averaging approximately 3.4 ug. Healthy-donor CD4+ cells averaged about 11 million reads. Whole-study findings and limits: Patients and controls were not found to differ significantly in CD8+ Simpson's diversity. Overlapping CD8+ CDR3 repertoires of patients and controls contained around 30 shared sequences.

The template for TCR beta VDJ and CDR3 sequence profiling was genomic DNA. TCRdb called the reads again in MiXCR, with one record for every CDR3 protein. The sample contains a few hundred thousand distinct CDR3 sequences, around 60% of which appear only once. The sequenced sample consisted of sorted CD4+, CD8+, or CD8+CD57+ T cells (not recorded which) from PBMCs. The J gene is TRBJ1-1, the V gene TRBV15; the table's D call of TRBD1 was not tested on the DNA. This TCR derives from a human donor in good health. The CDR3: CAMYLCATSREGNTEAFF.